Included here is one T cell receptor (beta chain) sequence, with context. No antigen is known for it. The CDR3 length is 14 residues. CDR1 is WNHNN and CDR2 is SYGVQD in the germline V gene (reference sequence). The V end was cut by 4 bases, the J end by 0 bases, with 9 bases between. Both TRBC1 and TRBC2 were covered by a beta constant-region primer of two equimolar oligonucleotides. Nested alpha and beta constant-region primers with the SP2 primer drove four PCR rounds on ligated cDNA. A 12-nucleotide UMI and the SP2 primer were added to the cDNA 3' end by oligonucleotide ligation. TCRdb called the UMI-ligation and nested PCR reads again in MiXCR, with one record for every CDR3 protein. In the table there are approximately 150,000 distinct CDR3 sequences, approximately 22% of which are singletons. The data originate from a study of naive and memory T cell subsets. Study findings and constraints: Activation and differentiation may alter RNA-based TCR counts. A few larger clonotypes appeared in naive repertoires, especially CD8, possibly memory cells re-expressing CD45RA. From naive to CM, EM and EMRA, diversity decreased and Gini increased.

Four subsets defined by CD45RA and CD27 were sorted after CD3, CD4, CD8 and live/dead staining. Source material: naive CD4+ T cells from blood. This sequence joins TRBV10-1 and TRBJ2-5, with D possibly TRBD1 on 6 matching bases. The receptor's source is a human donor in good health. CDR3: CASSAGTHQETQYF. The CDR3 coding sequence is TGCGCCAGCAGTGCCGGGACACACCAAGAGACCCAGTACTTC.